These 9 T cell receptor beta chains came from one sample sequenced in a study of cytomegalovirus exposure and HLA in healthy donors. Both 60 Vbeta primers and 13 Jbeta primers went into the PCR. Sequencing used immunoSEQ multiplex PCR; TCRdb keeps in-frame clones, though not all of them. The sample has about 160,000 clones; around 85% are singletons. What was sequenced was PBMCs. Source of these receptors: a man in his forties in good health and CMV-seronegative.

The rearrangement links TRBV7-9 to TRBJ1-5; D ambiguous. The CDR3 sequence is 16 residues long. The V end was cut by 2 bases, the J end by 1 base, with 12 bases between. The germline gives CDR1 SEHNR, CDR2 FQNEAQ (reference sequence). DNA for the CDR3: TGTGCCAGCAGCTTAAGTCTCTTGGAGAGCAATCAGCCCCAGCATTTT. Amino acid sequence: CASSLSLLESNQPQHF.

This chain links TRBV2 with TRBJ2-1, with 14 bases aligning to TRBD2. After removal of 7 bases from V and 6 bases from J, the junction contained 5 bases not matched to a gene. Looked up from germline, CDR1 is SNHLY and CDR2 is FYNNEI. This CDR3 comprises 15 residues. The CDR3 loop is CASTSGTSGGNEQFF. Written as DNA, the CDR3 is TGTGCCAGCACTTCCGGGACTAGCGGGGGCAATGAGCAGTTCTTC.

This clone was seen just once. The V call is TRBV5-6, the J call TRBJ1-2; 7 nucleotides line up with TRBD1. Trimming cost V 0 bases and J 4 bases; bases outside gene matches: 9. The CDR3 runs to 16 residues. CDR1 is SGHDT and CDR2 is YYEEEE in the germline V gene. The CDR3 coding sequence is TGTGCCAGCAGCTTGGGGACAGGTATTCGAATCTATGGCTACACCTTC. Translating gives CASSLGTGIRIYGYTF.

This rearrangement joins TRBV7-3 to TRBJ1-2; TRBD1 matches at 8 bases. V shed 3 bases, J shed 6 bases, and the junction held 9 bases outside the gene matches. CDR3 length: 15 residues. Looked up from germline, CDR1 is SGHTA and CDR2 is FQGTGA. The CDR3, as DNA: TGTGCCAGCAGCTTTACAGGGGGAGAATGGGATGGCTACACCTTC. Amino acids: CASSFTGGEWDGYTF.

The chain employs TRBV27 and TRBJ2-5, with D possibly matching TRBD2 (6 bases). The closer fit of TRBJ2-7 to the DNA end suggests the J call may be wrong. The CDR3 is 16 amino acids. The V gene's germline CDR1 is MNHEY and CDR2 SMNVEV (reference sequence). CDR3 nucleotide sequence: TGTGCCAGCAGTTTAGGGCGGAGGGATTGGTCCTACGAGCAGTACTTC. It yields the protein CASSLGRRDWSYEQYF.

The chain links TRBV4-1 to TRBJ2-7; D possibly corresponds to TRBD1 (6 bases). Germline V gene sequence: CDR1 MGHRA, CDR2 YSYEKL. This CDR3 spans 18 amino acids. The V and J ends lost 2 bases and 2 bases respectively, with 22 bases between them. CDR3 bases: TGCGCCAGCAGCCAACCTAGTTTCTCCGGGACAAAAGCCTACGAGCAGTACTTC. Residues: CASSQPSFSGTKAYEQYF.

In its sample, this clone was seen a few times. The V gene is TRBV6-1, the J gene TRBJ2-7; 7 nucleotides line up with TRBD1. This CDR3 has 15 amino acids. Germline V gene data show CDR1 as MNHNS and CDR2 as SASEGT. V trimming: 5 bases; J trimming: 3 bases; junction bases outside the gene matches: 10. The DNA for the CDR3 is TGTGCCAGCAGTCACACAGGGGTGGGAAGCTACGAGCAGTACTTC. It translates to CASSHTGVGSYEQYF.

The chain has TRBV19 and TRBJ1-2, with D tentatively TRBD1 (5 bases). This CDR3 has 11 amino acids. Deletions cut 9 bases from V and 4 bases from J, with 9 bases between. CDR1 is LNHDA, CDR2 SQIVND, per germline (reference sequence). The DNA of the CDR3 is TGTGCCAGCGGGGGGTTCTATGGCTACACCTTC. Translation gives CASGGFYGYTF.

DNA of the CDR3: TGTGCCAGCAGCGTAGGGGAAGGGGGCTGGGGCACAGATACGCAGTATTTT. This codes for CASSVGEGGWGTDTQYF. The chain employs TRBV9 and TRBJ2-3; 7 bases are shared with TRBD1. Germline values: CDR1 SGDLS, CDR2 YYNGEE. This CDR3 has 17 amino acids. The J segment lost 1 base and the V segment lost 0 bases, leaving 8 bases of the junction unmatched.